This TCR beta chain was sequenced in a study of molecular identifiers for immune sequencing clone quantification. TCRdb fed the PCR reads into MiXCR, producing one record per CDR3 protein. Among some 650,000 distinct CDR3 sequences, 15% to 20% were seen once, and the ten largest hold 0.85%. This clonotype showed up many times. V was clipped by 7 bases and J by 4 bases, with 8 bases between them. The CDR3 spans 12 residues. The V gene's germline CDR1 is LGHNA and CDR2 YNFKEQ. Specimen: naive CD8+ T cells from blood, with Jurkat cell RNA spiked in. The subset was: FACS-sorted CD8+CD4-CCR7+CD45RA+ naive T cells. The TCR comes from a human donor in good health. Some libraries in this study had Jurkat cell RNA spiked in. The rearrangement uses TRBV4-2 and TRBJ2-1, with TRBD2 as a possible D gene (6 bases). The CDR3 is CASMGGYNEQFF. CDR3 nucleotide sequence: TGTGCCAGCATGGGGGGATACAATGAGCAGTTCTTC.